The 29 T cell receptor beta chains reported below all come from one sample, sequenced in a study of T cell repertoires in cytomegalovirus infection. TCRdb passed the reads through MiXCR, listing each CDR3 protein once. The table records over 150,000 distinct CDR3 sequences, roughly a sixth of them present only once. Sequenced: CD8+ T cells from PBMCs. All receptors derive from a human donor in good health (CMV status not recorded). Some clones in this sample may be carry-over from other donors' samples.

J is TRBJ2-7 and V is TRBV9, with 9 bases identical to TRBD2. The junction had 8 bases not matched to a gene; V was cut back by 1 base and J by 3 bases. Looked up from germline, CDR1 is SGDLS and CDR2 is YYNGEE. This CDR3 has 16 residues. The CDR3 is CASSVRAGGLNYEQYF. In DNA form, the CDR3 reads TGTGCCAGCAGCGTACGCGCGGGGGGGCTCAACTACGAGCAGTACTTC.

A few counts support this clonotype. The J gene is TRBJ2-1, the V gene TRBV6-5; weak D call: TRBD1 (7 bases). V lost 0 bases and J lost 2, with 14 bases in between. The germline gives CDR1 MNHEY, CDR2 SVGAGI. This CDR3 contains 17 residues. Here the CDR3 DNA reads TGTGCCAGCAGTTACTCGACCCAGGGGGGTCCCTACAATGAGCAGTTCTTC. Amino acid sequence: CASSYSTQGGPYNEQFF.

In its sample, this clonotype ranks as medium-sized (0.01 to 0.1%). The chain employs TRBV7-2 and TRBJ2-1, with D possibly matching TRBD2 (6 bases). This CDR3 region has 15 residues. V was clipped by 5 bases and J by 0 bases, with 11 bases between them. Germline loops: CDR1 SGHTA, CDR2 FQGNSA. The DNA of the CDR3 is TGTGCCAGCAGCCCCCTCGGGAGCTCCTACAATGAGCAGTTCTTC. The encoded protein is CASSPLGSSYNEQFF.

This sequence joins TRBV29-1 and TRBJ2-3; D call uncertain. The V gene's germline CDR1 is SQVTM and CDR2 ANQGSEA. Trimming took 0 bases from V and 2 from J, leaving 6 bases between them. This CDR3 is built from 13 residues. The CDR3: CSVEDLPTDTQYF. The CDR3 DNA sequence: TGCAGCGTTGAAGATCTTCCCACAGATACGCAGTATTTT.

The genes are TRBV6-5 and TRBJ1-1; 7 bases map to TRBD1. CDR3 size: 16 residues. Germline-derived CDR1 and CDR2 are MNHEY and SVGAGI. V lost 2 bases to trimming and J lost 1 base; unmatched junction nucleotides: 7. CDR3 sequence reads: CASSYPARGSNTEAFF. The CDR3 nucleotides read TGTGCCAGCAGTTACCCGGCCAGGGGGTCGAACACTGAAGCTTTCTTT.

The J gene is TRBJ1-1, the V gene TRBV6-2 or TRBV6-3; 9 bases agree with TRBD1. With 0 bases clipped from V and 6 bases from J, the junction kept 14 bases outside the gene matches. CDR1 and CDR2 from the germline V gene are MNHEY and SVGEGT. The CDR3 totals 18 residues. This CDR3 reads CASSYSISLGTGTSEAFF. CDR3 bases: TGTGCCAGCAGTTACTCGATTTCATTGGGGACAGGGACTTCTGAAGCTTTCTTT.

This clonotype was counted a few times. The chain joins TRBV19 to TRBJ2-4, with 9 positions matching TRBD1. The CDR3 is made up of 12 amino acids. V lost 9 bases, J lost 14 bases, and 11 bases stayed unmatched. Germline-derived CDR1 and CDR2 are LNHDA and SQIVND (reference sequence). The CDR3 DNA is TGTGCCAGCACCGGACAGGGGCTCGATGAGTACTTC. This encodes CASTGQGLDEYF.

The chain joins TRBV9 to TRBJ2-5; 11 bases match TRBD1. The J segment lost 7 bases and the V segment lost 1 base, leaving 12 bases of the junction unmatched. Germline CDR1 SGDLS, CDR2 YYNGEE. The CDR3 totals 17 residues. Here the CDR3 reads CASSVSGTGGRGGTQYF. CDR3 coding DNA: TGTGCCAGCAGCGTATCTGGGACAGGGGGGCGCGGTGGGACCCAGTACTTC.

This clonotype was detected only a few times. The chain recombines TRBV28 with TRBJ1-2, with D uncertain. The V end was cut by 8 bases, the J end by 0 bases, with 13 bases between. The germline V gene encodes CDR1 MDHEN and CDR2 SYDVKM. There are 14 residues in the CDR3. CDR3 in DNA: TGTGCCAGCTTCCCTAGGCGGGCTAACTATGGCTACACCTTC. Its translation is CASFPRRANYGYTF.

This clonotype was detected only a few times. This chain connects TRBV4-1 to TRBJ1-3, with TRBD1 as a possible D gene (6 bases). Germline loops: CDR1 MGHRA, CDR2 YSYEKL. The CDR3 runs to 17 residues. Trimming removed 4 bases at V and 2 bases at J, with 18 bases between. The CDR3 region is CASSREVGGSAGNTIYF. DNA of the CDR3: TGCGCCAGCAGCCGGGAGGTGGGGGGCAGTGCTGGAAACACCATATATTTT.

The gene calls are TRBV6-5 and TRBJ2-1; 14 nucleotides match TRBD2. V gave up 2 bases and J gave up 4 bases; unmatched junction bases: 7. CDR1 is MNHEY and CDR2 is SVGAGI in the germline V gene. The CDR3 covers 18 residues. The chain's CDR3 is CASSYGGLAGGDYNEQFF. The CDR3 DNA reads as TGTGCCAGCAGTTACGGAGGACTAGCGGGGGGAGATTACAATGAGCAGTTCTTC.

This sequence joins TRBV7-4 and TRBJ1-3; D perhaps matches TRBD1 (6 bases). The CDR3 runs to 16 residues. V was cut by 1 base and J by 2 bases, with 12 bases left in between. Per the germline V gene, CDR1 is SGHVT and CDR2 is SQSDAQ. The CDR3 sequence: CASSLVLGGTGNTIYF. Written as DNA, the CDR3 is TGTGCCAGCAGCTTAGTCCTGGGGGGCACTGGAAACACCATATATTTT.

The chain carries TRBV27 and TRBJ1-1; D is unresolved. The germline V gene has CDR1 MNHEY and CDR2 SMNVEV (reference sequence). This CDR3 contains 14 residues. V was shortened by 3 bases and J by 5 bases, with 13 bases between the two germline ends. The CDR3 sequence is CASSLVREGTEAFF. The CDR3 DNA is TGTGCCAGCAGTTTGGTTAGGGAGGGAACTGAAGCTTTCTTT.

The chain combines TRBV7-2 with TRBJ2-7; 8 bases line up with TRBD1. The germline CDR1 and CDR2 sequences are SGHTA and FQGNSA. This CDR3 is built from 15 residues. Germline trimming cut 6 bases from V and 4 bases from J; bases unmatched to any gene: 11. CDR3 coding DNA: TGTGCCAGCAGATCAACGGGGGACAGGTATTACGAGCAGTACTTC. Encoded protein: CASRSTGDRYYEQYF.

V is TRBV4-2 and J is TRBJ2-5, with D perhaps matching TRBD1 (5 bases). Germline assignment: CDR1 LGHNA and CDR2 YNFKEQ. This CDR3 has 16 residues. The V gene lost 1 base and the J gene lost 5 bases, with 17 bases spanning the gap. The CDR3 bases are TGTGCCAGCAGCCAAGTAGGACCACCTTCAGGGGAGACCCAGTACTTC. Protein: CASSQVGPPSGETQYF.

This clonotype was seen ten or more times. The rearrangement uses TRBV7-2 and TRBJ1-1; TRBD1 might be the D (6 bases). This CDR3 is 14 amino acids long. The V and J ends lost 4 bases and 6 bases respectively, with 15 bases between them. Germline V CDR1 and CDR2: SGHTA, FQGNSA. The CDR3 DNA reads as TGTGCCAGCAGCTCTTACAGGGTTCGGTCTGAAGCTTTCTTT. It is translated as CASSSYRVRSEAFF.

This clonotype has only a few counts. The rearrangement joins TRBV5-5 to TRBJ2-7, with D possibly TRBD2 on 6 matching bases. The CDR3 loop spans 18 amino acids. The V gene's germline CDR1 is SGHKS and CDR2 YYEKEE (reference sequence). The V and J ends lost 2 bases and 1 base respectively, with 22 bases between them. CDR3 in DNA: TGTGCCAGCAGCTTCGCTCGTTTGGTCCGGGAGTTTTCCTACGAGCAGTACTTC. It encodes CASSFARLVREFSYEQYF.

This clonotype was observed a few times. The V call is TRBV7-2, the J call TRBJ1-2; no reliable D call. Germline values: CDR1 SGHTA, CDR2 FQGNSA. The V end was cut by 5 bases, the J end by 4 bases, with 11 bases between. The CDR3 is 13 amino acids. CDR3 nucleotides: TGTGCCAGCAGCGCTAACCCCCTCTATGGCTACACCTTC. Amino acids: CASSANPLYGYTF.

This chain uses TRBV7-9 with TRBJ2-5; 13 positions agree with TRBD2. V trimming: 5 bases; J trimming: 5 bases; junction bases outside the gene matches: 14. The CDR3 consists of 18 residues. Germline loops: CDR1 SEHNR, CDR2 FQNEAQ (reference sequence). The CDR3 DNA sequence: TGTGCCAGCAGCATCGGAAATAGACTAGCGGGGGGCCGGGAGACCCAGTACTTC. Protein sequence: CASSIGNRLAGGRETQYF.

This clonotype appeared a few times. The J gene is TRBJ1-1, the V gene TRBV7-9; 11 positions agree with TRBD1. V shed 1 base and J 5 bases; nucleotides not matched to a gene: 6. The germline gives CDR1 SEHNR, CDR2 FQNEAQ (reference sequence). There are 16 residues in the CDR3. CDR3 in DNA: TGTGCCAGCAGCTTAGTTGAGGGGACAGGGGGTACTGAAGCTTTCTTT. The encoded protein is CASSLVEGTGGTEAFF. The full variable domain, its missing parts supplied by reference TRBV7-9 and TRBJ1-1, is DTGVSQNPRHKITKRGQNVTFRCDPISEHNRLYWYRQTLGQGPEFLTYFQNEAQLEKSRLLSDRFSAERPKGSFSTLEIQRTEQGDSAMYLCASSLVEGTGGTEAFFGQGTRLTVV.

The CDR3: CASREGGRRAYNEQFF. The CDR3, as DNA: TGTGCCAGCAGAGAGGGGGGCAGGCGAGCCTACAATGAGCAGTTCTTC. The chain recombines TRBV2 with TRBJ2-1; D may match TRBD1 or TRBD2 (6 bases each). V lost 6 bases and J 2 bases, leaving 17 bases between the germline ends. Germline CDR1 reads SNHLY; CDR2 reads FYNNEI. The CDR3 runs 16 residues.

As concerns this clonotype: An end of the junction does not agree with germline; a read error may underlie this. V and J are TRBV12-3 or TRBV12-4 and TRBJ1-3; D ambiguous. The CDR3 spans 13 residues. CDR3 sequence (DNA): TGTGCCGCAGTTTGGTTGGGCAGAAACACCATATGTTTT. It encodes CAAVWLGRNTICF.

This clonotype was picked up a small number of times. The gene calls are TRBV7-8 and TRBJ2-7; perhaps TRBD1 as D (6 bases). This CDR3 comprises 14 residues. Deletions cut 2 bases from V and 3 bases from J, with 11 bases between. The germline V gene encodes CDR1 SGHVS and CDR2 FQNEAQ. The CDR3 DNA is TGTGCCAGCAGCTTAATCCGGGACAACTACGAGCAGTACTTC. This codes for CASSLIRDNYEQYF.

This clonotype was found a few times. This chain links TRBV12-3 or TRBV12-4 with TRBJ2-3; D possibly matches TRBD1 or TRBD2 (5 bases each). Trimming cost V 0 bases and J 4 bases, with 8 bases left between them. CDR3 length: 14 residues. The CDR3 nucleotides read TGTGCCAGCAGTTTAGCGGGGGTTCCAGATACGCAGTATTTT. Its translation: CASSLAGVPDTQYF.

The table lists this clonotype with a few counts. The V and J genes are TRBV12-3 or TRBV12-4 and TRBJ2-7; 7 bases are shared with TRBD1. The CDR3 is 16 amino acids. The V gene end was trimmed by 4 bases and the J gene end by 3 bases; junction bases not matched to a gene: 12. CDR3 nucleotides: TGTGCCAGCAGTTCAGAAGACCGGGACAGTCTCTACGAGCAGTACTTC. This gives the protein CASSSEDRDSLYEQYF.

This clonotype was detected only a few times. The J gene is TRBJ2-7, the V gene TRBV7-9, with a possible D match to TRBD2 (6 bases). The CDR3 sequence is 14 residues long. Germline V gene sequence: CDR1 SEHNR, CDR2 FQNEAQ (reference sequence). V gave up 4 bases and J gave up 7 bases, with 17 bases separating them. The CDR3, as DNA: TGTGCCAGCAGCTCCGGGACTTCCTCTCGAGAGCAGTACTTC. It encodes CASSSGTSSREQYF.

This clonotype was observed a handful of times. The chain is built from TRBV12-3 or TRBV12-4 and TRBJ2-3; D unclear. The CDR3 covers 16 residues. The germline V and J ends were trimmed by 5 bases and 0 bases, with 15 bases remaining between them. The CDR3 loop reads CASSTAWAASTDTQYF. In DNA form, the CDR3 reads TGTGCCAGCAGTACGGCGTGGGCAGCTAGCACAGATACGCAGTATTTT.

Many counts were recorded for this clonotype. V is TRBV24-1 and J is TRBJ2-1; 7 positions match TRBD1. Trimming took 2 bases from V and 12 from J; bases not matched to a gene: 9. The CDR3 contains 14 residues. CDR1 and CDR2 (germline): KGHDR, SFDVKD. This chain's CDR3 is CATSDSTGPWGQFF. In DNA form, the CDR3 reads TGTGCCACCAGTGATTCGACAGGGCCGTGGGGGCAGTTCTTC.

A few counts support this clonotype. The DNA is omitted, as the CDR3 cannot be located on it reliably, and the CDR3 follows TCRdb's listing. This chain uses TRBV27 with TRBJ2-3; whether TRBD1, the table's D call, matches the DNA was not checked. The CDR3 is 16 amino acids in total, end residues counted. Germline values: CDR1 MNHEY, CDR2 SMNVEV (reference sequence). CDR3 region: CASSSSRTGAADTQYF.